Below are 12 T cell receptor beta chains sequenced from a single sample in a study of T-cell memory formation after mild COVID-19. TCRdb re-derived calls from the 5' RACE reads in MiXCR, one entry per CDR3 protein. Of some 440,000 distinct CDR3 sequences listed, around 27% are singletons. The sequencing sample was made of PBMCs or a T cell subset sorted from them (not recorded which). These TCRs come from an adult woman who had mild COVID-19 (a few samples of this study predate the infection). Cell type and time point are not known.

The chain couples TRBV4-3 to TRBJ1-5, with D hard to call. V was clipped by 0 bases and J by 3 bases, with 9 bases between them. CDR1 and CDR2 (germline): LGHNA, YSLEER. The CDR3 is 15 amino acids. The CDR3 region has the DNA TGCGCCAGCAGCCAAGACCGTGGCCTCAATCAGCCCCAGCATTTT. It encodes CASSQDRGLNQPQHF.

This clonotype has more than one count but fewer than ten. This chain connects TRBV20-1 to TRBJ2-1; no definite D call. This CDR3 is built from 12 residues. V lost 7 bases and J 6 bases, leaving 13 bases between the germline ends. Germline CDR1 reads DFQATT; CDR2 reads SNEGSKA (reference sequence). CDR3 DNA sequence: TGCAGTGTCACTGGCGGCGGCAATGAGCAGTTCTTC. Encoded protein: CSVTGGGNEQFF.

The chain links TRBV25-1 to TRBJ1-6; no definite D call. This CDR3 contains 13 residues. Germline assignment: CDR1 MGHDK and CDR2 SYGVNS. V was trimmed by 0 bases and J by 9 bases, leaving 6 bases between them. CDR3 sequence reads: CASSEYVGSPLHF. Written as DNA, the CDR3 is TGTGCCAGCAGTGAATACGTAGGTTCACCCCTCCACTTT. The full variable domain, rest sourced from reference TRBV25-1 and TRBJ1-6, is EADIYQTPRYLVIGTGKKITLECSQTMGHDKMYWYQQDPGMELHLIHYSYGVNSTEKGDLSSESTVSRIRTEHFPLTLESARPSHTSQYLCASSEYVGSPLHFGNGTRLTVT.

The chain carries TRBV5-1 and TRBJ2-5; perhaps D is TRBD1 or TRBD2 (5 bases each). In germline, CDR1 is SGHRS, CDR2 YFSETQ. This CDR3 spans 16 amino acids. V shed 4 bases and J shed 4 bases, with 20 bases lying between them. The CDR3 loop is CASSLTTGTRGETQYF. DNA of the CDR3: TGCGCCAGCAGCCTAACAACGGGGACCAGAGGAGAGACCCAGTACTTC.

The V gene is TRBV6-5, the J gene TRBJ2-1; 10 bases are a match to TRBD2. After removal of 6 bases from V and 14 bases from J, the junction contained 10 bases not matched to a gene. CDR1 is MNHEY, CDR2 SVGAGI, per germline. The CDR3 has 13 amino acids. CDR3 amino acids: CASRGRLAGIEFF. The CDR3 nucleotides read TGTGCCAGCAGGGGGAGACTAGCGGGTATTGAGTTCTTC.

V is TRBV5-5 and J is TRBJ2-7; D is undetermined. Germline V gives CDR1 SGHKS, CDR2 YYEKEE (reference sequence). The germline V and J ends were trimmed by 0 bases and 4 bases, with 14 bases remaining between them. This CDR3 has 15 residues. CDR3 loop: CASSLVVGHNYEQYF. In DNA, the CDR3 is TGTGCCAGCAGCTTGGTGGTCGGCCATAATTACGAGCAGTACTTC.

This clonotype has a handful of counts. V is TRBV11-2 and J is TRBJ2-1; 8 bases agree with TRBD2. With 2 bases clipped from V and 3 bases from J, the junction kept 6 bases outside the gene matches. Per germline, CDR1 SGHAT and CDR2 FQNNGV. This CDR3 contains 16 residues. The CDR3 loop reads CASSLRSGGSYNEQFF. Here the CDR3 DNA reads TGTGCCAGCAGCTTAAGGTCGGGGGGGAGCTACAATGAGCAGTTCTTC.

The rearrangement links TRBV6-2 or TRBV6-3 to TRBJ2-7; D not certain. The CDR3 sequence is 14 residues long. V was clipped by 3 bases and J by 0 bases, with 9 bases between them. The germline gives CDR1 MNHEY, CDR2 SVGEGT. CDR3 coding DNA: TGTGCCAGCAGTTATGGATGGAGCTCCTACGAGCAGTACTTC. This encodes CASSYGWSSYEQYF.

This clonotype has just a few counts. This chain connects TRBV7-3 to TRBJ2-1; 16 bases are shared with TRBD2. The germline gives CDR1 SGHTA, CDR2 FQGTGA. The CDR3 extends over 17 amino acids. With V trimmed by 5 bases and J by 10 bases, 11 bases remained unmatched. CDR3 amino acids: CASSPSGLAGGLGEQFF. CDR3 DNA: TGTGCCAGCAGCCCGTCGGGACTAGCGGGAGGGCTGGGAGAGCAGTTCTTC.

CDR3 DNA: TGTGCCAGCAGCTTAGATTGGATTAACACTGAAGCTTTCTTT. This translates into CASSLDWINTEAFF. V is TRBV7-6 and J is TRBJ1-1; no clear D gene. Germline V gene data show CDR1 as SGHVS and CDR2 as FNYEAQ. The germline V and J ends were trimmed by 1 base and 2 bases, with 8 bases remaining between them. This CDR3 is 14 amino acids long.

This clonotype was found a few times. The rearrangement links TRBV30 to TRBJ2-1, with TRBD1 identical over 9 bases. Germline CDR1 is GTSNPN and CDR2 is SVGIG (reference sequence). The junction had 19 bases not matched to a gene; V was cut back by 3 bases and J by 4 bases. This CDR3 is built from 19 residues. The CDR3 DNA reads TGTGCCTGGAGATACCCGGGACAGGGTTATCCACAGAGATACAATGAGCAGTTCTTC. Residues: CAWRYPGQGYPQRYNEQFF.

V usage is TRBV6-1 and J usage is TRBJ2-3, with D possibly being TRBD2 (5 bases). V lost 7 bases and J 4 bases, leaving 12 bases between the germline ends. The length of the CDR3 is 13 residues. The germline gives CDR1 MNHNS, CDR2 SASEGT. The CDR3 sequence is CASNRGAADTQYF. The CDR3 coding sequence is TGTGCCAGCAATCGGGGAGCGGCAGATACGCAGTATTTT.